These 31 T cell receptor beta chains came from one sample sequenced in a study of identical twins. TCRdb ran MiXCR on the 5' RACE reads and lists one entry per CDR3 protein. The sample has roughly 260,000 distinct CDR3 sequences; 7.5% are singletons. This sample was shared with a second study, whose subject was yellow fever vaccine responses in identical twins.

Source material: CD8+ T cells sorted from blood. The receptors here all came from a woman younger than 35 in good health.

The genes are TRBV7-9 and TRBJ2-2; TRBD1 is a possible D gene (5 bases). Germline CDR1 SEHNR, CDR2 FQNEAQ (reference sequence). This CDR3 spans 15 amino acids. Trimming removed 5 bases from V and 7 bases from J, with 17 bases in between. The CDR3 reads CASSPSQDDSGELFF. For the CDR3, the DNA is TGTGCCAGCAGCCCCAGCCAGGATGACAGCGGGGAGCTGTTTTTT.

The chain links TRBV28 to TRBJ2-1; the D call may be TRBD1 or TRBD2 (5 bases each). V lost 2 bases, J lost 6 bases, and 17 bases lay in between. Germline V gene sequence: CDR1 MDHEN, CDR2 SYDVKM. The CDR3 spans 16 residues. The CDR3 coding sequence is TGTGCCAGCAGTTTAGACCGGGGCGGCCTCCCCAATGAGCAGTTCTTC. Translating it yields CASSLDRGGLPNEQFF. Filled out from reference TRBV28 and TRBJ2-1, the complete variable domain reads DVKVTQSSRYLVKRTGEKVFLECVQDMDHENMFWYRQDPGLGLRLIYFSYDVKMKEKGDIPEGYSVSREKKERFSLILESASTNQTSMYLCASSLDRGGLPNEQFFGPGTRLTVL.

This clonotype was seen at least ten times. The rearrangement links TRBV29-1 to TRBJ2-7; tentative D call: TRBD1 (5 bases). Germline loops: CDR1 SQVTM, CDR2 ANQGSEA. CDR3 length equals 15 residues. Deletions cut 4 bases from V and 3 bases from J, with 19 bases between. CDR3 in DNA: TGCAGCGTTGCCCCCTCGACAGTCATCGGCTACGAGCAGTACTTC. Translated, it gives CSVAPSTVIGYEQYF.

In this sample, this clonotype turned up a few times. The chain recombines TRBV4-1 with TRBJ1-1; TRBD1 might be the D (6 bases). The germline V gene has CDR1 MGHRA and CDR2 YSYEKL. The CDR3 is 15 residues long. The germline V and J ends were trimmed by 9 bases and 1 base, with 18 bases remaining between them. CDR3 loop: CASGQRPEGNTEAFF. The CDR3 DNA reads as TGCGCCAGTGGACAGCGCCCAGAGGGGAACACTGAAGCTTTCTTT.

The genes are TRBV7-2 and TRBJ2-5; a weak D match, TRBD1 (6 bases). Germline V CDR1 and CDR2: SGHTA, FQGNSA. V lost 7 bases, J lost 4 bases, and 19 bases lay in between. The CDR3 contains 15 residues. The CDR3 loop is CASTKGGGAGETQYF. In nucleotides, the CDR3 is TGTGCCAGCACCAAAGGGGGTGGCGCGGGAGAGACCCAGTACTTC.

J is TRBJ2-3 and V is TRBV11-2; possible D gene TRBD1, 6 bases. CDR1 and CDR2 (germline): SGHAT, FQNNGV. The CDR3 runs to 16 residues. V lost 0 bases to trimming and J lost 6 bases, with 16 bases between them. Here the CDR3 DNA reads TGTGCCAGCAGCTTAGAAGTTGCAGGGGAATTGGATACGCAGTATTTT. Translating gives CASSLEVAGELDTQYF.

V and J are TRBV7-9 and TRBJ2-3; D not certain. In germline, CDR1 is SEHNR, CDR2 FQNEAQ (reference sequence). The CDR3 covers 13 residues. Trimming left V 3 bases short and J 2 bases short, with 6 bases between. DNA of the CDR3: TGTGCCAGCAGCTTGCCCCTCACAGATACGCAGTATTTT. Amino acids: CASSLPLTDTQYF. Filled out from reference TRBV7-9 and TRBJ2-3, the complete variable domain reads DTGVSQNPRHKITKRGQNVTFRCDPISEHNRLYWYRQTLGQGPEFLTYFQNEAQLEKSRLLSDRFSAERPKGSFSTLEIQRTEQGDSAMYLCASSLPLTDTQYFGPGTRLTVL.

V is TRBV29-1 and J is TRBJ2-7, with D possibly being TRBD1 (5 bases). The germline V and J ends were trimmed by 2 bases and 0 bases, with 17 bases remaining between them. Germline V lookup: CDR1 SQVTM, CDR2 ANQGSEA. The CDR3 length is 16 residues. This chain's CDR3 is CSVEFRGSRSSYEQYF. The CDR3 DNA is TGCAGCGTTGAATTTAGGGGCAGCAGGAGCTCCTACGAGCAGTACTTC.

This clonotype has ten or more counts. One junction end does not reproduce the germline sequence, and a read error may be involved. In DNA, the CDR3 is TGTGCCAGCAGTATCGTAGAAAACCTGTTTTTT. Amino acid sequence: CASSIVENLFF. The chain links TRBV2 to TRBJ1-4; D gene ambiguous. Germline V gene sequence: CDR1 SNHLY, CDR2 FYNNEI. The CDR3 has 11 residues. The full variable domain, rest sourced from reference TRBV2 and TRBJ1-4, is EPEVTQTPSHQVTQMGQEVILRCVPISNHLYFYWYRQILGQKVEFLVSFYNNEISEKSEIFDDQFSVERPDGSNFTLKIRSTKLEDSAMYFCASSIVENLFFGSGTQLSVL.

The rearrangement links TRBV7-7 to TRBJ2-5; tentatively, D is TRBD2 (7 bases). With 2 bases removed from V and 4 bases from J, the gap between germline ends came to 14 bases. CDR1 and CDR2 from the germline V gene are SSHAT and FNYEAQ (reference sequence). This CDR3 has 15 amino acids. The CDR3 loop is CASSLRGARGETQYF. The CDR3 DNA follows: TGTGCCAGCAGCTTACGGGGGGCCCGTGGAGAGACCCAGTACTTC.

Here the CDR3 reads CASSSRLAGGPQTQYF. The CDR3 DNA is TGCGCCAGCAGCTCGCGTTTAGCGGGGGGGCCTCAGACGCAGTATTTT. The chain is built from TRBV5-1 and TRBJ2-3, with 11 nucleotides matching TRBD2. Germline CDR1 and CDR2: SGHRS and YFSETQ. There are 16 residues in the CDR3. The J segment lost 9 bases and the V segment lost 3 bases, leaving 12 bases of the junction unmatched.

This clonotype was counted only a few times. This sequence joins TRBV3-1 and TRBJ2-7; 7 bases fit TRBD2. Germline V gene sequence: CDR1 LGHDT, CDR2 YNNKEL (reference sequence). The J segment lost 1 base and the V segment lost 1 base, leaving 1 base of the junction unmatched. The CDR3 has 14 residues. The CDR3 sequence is CASSQGAGSYEQYF. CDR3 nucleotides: TGTGCCAGCAGCCAAGGAGCGGGGTCCTACGAGCAGTACTTC.

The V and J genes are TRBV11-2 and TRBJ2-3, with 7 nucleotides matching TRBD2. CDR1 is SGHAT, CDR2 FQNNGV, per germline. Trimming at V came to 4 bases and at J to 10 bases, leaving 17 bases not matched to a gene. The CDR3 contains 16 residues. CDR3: CASSSHLGLSPGAQYF. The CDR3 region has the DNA TGTGCCAGCAGCTCCCACCTGGGACTATCCCCGGGTGCGCAGTATTTT.

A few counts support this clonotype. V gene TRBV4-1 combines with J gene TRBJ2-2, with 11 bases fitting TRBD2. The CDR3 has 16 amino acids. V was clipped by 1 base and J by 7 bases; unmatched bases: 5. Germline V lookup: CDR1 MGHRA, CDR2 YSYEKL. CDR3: CASSQGLAGRGGELFF. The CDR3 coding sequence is TGCGCCAGCAGCCAAGGACTAGCGGGGCGGGGCGGGGAGCTGTTTTTT.

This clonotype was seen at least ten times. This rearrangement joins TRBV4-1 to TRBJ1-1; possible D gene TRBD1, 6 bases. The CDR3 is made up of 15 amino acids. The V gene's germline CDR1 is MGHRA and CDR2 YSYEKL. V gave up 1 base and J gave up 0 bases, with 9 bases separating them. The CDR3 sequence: CASSQGRGLNTEAFF. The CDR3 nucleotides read TGCGCCAGCAGCCAAGGTCGGGGGCTGAACACTGAAGCTTTCTTT.

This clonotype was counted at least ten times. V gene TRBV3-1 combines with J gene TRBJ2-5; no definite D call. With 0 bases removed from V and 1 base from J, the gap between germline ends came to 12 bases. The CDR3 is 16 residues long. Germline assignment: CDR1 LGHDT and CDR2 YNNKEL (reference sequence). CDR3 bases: TGTGCCAGCAGCCAAGATCTAATTGGAACCCAAGAGACCCAGTACTTC. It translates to CASSQDLIGTQETQYF.

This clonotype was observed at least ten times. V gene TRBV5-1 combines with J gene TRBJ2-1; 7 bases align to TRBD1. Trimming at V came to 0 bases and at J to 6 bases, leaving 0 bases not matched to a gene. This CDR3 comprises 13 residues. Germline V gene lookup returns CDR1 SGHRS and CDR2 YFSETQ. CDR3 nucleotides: TGCGCCAGCAGCTTGGGGACAGGCAATGAGCAGTTCTTC. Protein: CASSLGTGNEQFF.

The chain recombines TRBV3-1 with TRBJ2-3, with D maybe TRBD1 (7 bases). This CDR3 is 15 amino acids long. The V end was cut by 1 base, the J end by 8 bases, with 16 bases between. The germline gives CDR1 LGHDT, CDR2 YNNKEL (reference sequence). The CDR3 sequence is CASSQGQGEAGTQYF. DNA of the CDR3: TGTGCCAGCAGCCAAGGACAGGGAGAAGCGGGTACGCAGTATTTT.

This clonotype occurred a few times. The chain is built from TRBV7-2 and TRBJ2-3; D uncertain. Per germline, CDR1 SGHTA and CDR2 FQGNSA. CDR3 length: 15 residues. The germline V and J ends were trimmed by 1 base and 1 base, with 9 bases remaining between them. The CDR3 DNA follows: TGTGCCAGCAGCTTAGAGTTGCGAGGCACAGATACGCAGTATTTT. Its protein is CASSLELRGTDTQYF.

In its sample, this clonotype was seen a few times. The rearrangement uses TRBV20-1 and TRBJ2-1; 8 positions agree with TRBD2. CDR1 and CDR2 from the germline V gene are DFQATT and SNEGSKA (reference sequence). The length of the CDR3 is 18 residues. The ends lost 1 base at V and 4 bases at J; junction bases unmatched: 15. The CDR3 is CSARGLHLTSGEYNEQFF. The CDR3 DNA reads TGCAGTGCTAGAGGTCTTCATTTAACTAGCGGAGAGTACAATGAGCAGTTCTTC.

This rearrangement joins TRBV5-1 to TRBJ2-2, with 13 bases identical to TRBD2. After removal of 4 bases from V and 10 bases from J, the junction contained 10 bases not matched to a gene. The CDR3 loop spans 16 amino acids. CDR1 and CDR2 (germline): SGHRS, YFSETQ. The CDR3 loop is CASSTGLAGARVELFF. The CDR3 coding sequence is TGCGCCAGCAGCACCGGACTAGCGGGGGCGCGTGTGGAGCTGTTTTTT. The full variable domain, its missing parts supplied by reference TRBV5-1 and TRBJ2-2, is KAGVTQTPRYLIKTRGQQVTLSCSPISGHRSVSWYQQTPGQGLQFLFEYFSETQRNKGNFPGRFSGRQFSNSRSEMNVSTLELGDSALYLCASSTGLAGARVELFFGEGSRLTVL.

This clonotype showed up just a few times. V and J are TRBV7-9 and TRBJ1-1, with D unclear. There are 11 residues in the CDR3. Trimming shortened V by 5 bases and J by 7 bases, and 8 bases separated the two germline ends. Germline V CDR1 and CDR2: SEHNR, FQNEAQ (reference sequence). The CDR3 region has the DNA TGTGCCAGCAGCCCGAAAGATGAAGCTTTCTTT. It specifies CASSPKDEAFF.

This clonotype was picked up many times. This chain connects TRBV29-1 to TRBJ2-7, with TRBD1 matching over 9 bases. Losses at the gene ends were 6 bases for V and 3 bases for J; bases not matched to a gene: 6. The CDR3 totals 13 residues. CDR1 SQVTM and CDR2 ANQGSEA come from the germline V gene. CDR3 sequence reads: CSVPGQGFYEQYF. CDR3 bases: TGCAGCGTCCCGGGACAGGGCTTCTACGAGCAGTACTTC.

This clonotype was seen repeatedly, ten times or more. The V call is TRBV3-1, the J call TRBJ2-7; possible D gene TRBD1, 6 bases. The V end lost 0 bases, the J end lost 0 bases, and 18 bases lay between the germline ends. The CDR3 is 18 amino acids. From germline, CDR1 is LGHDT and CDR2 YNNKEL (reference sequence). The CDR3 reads CASSQDVTTGHLSYEQYF. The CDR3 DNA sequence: TGTGCCAGCAGCCAAGATGTGACAACAGGGCATCTCTCCTACGAGCAGTACTTC.

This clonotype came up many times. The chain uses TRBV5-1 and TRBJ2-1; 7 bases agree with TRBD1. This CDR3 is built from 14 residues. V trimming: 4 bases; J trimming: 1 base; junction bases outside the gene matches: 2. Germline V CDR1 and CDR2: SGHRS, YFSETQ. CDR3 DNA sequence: TGCGCCAGCAGCGAACAGGGGTCCTACAATGAGCAGTTCTTC. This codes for CASSEQGSYNEQFF.

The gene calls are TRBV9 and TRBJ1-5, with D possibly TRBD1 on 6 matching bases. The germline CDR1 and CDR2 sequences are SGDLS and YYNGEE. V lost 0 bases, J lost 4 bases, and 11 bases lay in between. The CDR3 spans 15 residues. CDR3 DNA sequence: TGTGCCAGCAGCGTAGACACAGGGCGAAATCAGCCCCAGCATTTT. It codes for CASSVDTGRNQPQHF.

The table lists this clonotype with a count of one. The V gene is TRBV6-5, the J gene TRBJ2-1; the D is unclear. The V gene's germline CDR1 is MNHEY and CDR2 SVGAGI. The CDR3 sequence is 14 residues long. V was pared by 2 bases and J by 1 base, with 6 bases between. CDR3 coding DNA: TGTGCCAGCAGTTACGCTATTTCCTACAATGAGCAGTTCTTC. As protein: CASSYAISYNEQFF.

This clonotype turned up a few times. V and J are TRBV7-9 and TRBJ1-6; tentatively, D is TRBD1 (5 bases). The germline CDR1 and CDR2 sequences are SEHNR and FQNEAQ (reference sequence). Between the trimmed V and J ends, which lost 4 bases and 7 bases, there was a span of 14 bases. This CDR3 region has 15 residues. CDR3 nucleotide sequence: TGTGCCAGCAGCTCTCCCCGGGGGAGCAATTCACCCCTCCACTTT. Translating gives CASSSPRGSNSPLHF.

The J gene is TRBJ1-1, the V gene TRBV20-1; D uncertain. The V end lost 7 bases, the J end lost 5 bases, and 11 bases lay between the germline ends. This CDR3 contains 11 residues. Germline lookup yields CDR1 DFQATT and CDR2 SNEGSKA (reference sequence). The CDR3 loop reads CSVGLETEAFF. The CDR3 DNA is TGCAGTGTGGGCTTGGAGACTGAAGCTTTCTTT.

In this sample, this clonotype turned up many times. The CDR3 is CASSLDYRQPGAYEQYF. The CDR3 nucleotides are TGTGCCAGCAGTTTAGATTATCGACAACCTGGGGCGTACGAGCAGTACTTC. The chain carries TRBV12-3 or TRBV12-4 and TRBJ2-7; D possibly corresponds to TRBD1 (5 bases). Trimming removed 1 base from V and 4 bases from J, with 20 bases in between. The length of the CDR3 is 17 residues.

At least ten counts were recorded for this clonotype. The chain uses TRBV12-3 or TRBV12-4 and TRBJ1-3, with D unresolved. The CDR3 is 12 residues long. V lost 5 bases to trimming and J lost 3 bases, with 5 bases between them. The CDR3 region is CASSNNGNTIYF. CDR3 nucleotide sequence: TGTGCCAGCAGTAACAATGGAAACACCATATATTTT.